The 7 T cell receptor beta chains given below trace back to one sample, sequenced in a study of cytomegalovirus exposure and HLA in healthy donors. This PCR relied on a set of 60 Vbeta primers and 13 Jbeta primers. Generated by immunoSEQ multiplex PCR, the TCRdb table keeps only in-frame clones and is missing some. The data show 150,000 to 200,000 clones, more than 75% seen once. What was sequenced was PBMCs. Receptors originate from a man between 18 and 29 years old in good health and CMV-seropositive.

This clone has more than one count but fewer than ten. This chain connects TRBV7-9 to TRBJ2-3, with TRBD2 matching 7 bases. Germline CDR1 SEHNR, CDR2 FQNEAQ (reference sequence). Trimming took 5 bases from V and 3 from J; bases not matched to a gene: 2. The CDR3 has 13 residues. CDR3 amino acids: CASSVGGTDTQYF. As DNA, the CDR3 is TGTGCCAGCAGCGTGGGGGGGACAGATACGCAGTATTTT.

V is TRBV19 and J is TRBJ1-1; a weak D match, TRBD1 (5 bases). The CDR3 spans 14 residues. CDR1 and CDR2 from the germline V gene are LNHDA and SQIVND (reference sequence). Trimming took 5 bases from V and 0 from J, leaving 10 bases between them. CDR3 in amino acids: CASSPTGMNTEAFF. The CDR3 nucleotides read TGTGCCAGTAGTCCCACAGGTATGAACACTGAAGCTTTCTTT.

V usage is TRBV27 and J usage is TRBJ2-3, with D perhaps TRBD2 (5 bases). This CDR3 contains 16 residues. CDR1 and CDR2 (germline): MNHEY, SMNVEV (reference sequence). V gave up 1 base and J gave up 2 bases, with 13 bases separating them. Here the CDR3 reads CASSLLTGYFTDTQYF. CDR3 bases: TGTGCCAGCAGTTTATTAACGGGGTATTTCACAGATACGCAGTATTTT.

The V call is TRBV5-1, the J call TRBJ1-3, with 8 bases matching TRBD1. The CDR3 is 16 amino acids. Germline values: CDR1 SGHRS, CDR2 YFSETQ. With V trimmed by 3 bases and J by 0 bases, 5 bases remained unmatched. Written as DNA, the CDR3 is TGCGCCAGCAGCTCGGGGACAGGATTCTCTGGAAACACCATATATTTT. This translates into CASSSGTGFSGNTIYF.

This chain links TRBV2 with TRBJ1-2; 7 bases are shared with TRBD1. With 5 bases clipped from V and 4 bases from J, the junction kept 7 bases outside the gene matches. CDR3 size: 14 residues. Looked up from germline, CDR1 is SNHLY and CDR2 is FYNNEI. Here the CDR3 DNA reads TGTGCCAGCAGTTTGACAGGGCCTTTCTATGGCTACACCTTC. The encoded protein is CASSLTGPFYGYTF.

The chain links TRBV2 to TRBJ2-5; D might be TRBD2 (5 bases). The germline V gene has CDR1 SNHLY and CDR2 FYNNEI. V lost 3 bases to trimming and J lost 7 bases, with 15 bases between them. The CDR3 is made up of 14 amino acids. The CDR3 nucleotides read TGTGCCAGCAGTGATGAGGGCAGGCGGTCGACCCAGTACTTC. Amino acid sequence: CASSDEGRRSTQYF. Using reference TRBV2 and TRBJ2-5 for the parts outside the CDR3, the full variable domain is EPEVTQTPSHQVTQMGQEVILRCVPISNHLYFYWYRQILGQKVEFLVSFYNNEISEKSEIFDDQFSVERPDGSNFTLKIRSTKLEDSAMYFCASSDEGRRSTQYFGPGTRLLVL.

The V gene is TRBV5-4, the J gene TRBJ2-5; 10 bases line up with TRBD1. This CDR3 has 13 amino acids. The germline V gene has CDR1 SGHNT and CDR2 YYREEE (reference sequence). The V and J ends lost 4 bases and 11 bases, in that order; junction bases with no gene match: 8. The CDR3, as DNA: TGTGCCAGCAGCGGGACAGGGGATAAGGAGCAGTACTTC. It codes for CASSGTGDKEQYF.